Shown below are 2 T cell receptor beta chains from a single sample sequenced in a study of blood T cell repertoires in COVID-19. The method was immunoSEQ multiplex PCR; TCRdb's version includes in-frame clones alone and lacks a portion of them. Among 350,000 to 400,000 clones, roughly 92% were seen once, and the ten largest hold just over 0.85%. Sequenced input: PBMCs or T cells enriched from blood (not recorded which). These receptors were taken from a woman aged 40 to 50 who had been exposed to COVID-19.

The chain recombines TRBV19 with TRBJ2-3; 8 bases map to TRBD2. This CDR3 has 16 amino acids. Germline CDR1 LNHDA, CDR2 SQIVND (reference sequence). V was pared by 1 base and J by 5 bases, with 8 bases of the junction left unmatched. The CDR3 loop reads CASSIAPGGPGDTQYF. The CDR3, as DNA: TGTGCCAGTAGTATAGCCCCGGGAGGGCCCGGAGATACGCAGTATTTT. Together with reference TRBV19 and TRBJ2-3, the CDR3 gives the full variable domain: DGGITQSPKYLFRKEGQNVTLSCEQNLNHDAMYWYRQDPGQGLRLIYYSQIVNDFQKGDIAEGYSVSREKKESFPLTVTSAQKNPTAFYLCASSIAPGGPGDTQYFGPGTRLTVL.

CDR3 sequence (DNA): TGTGCCAGCTCACCACAGGCAGGGGGCTGGGATACGCAGTATTTT. Protein product: CASSPQAGGWDTQYF. The V gene is TRBV18, the J gene TRBJ2-3, with 8 bases identical to TRBD1. The CDR3 is 15 residues long. The ends lost 1 base at V and 6 bases at J; junction bases unmatched: 6. Germline V gene data show CDR1 as KGHSH and CDR2 as LQKENI.